The rows below give T cell receptor beta chains drawn from one sample of a study of T-cell memory formation after mild COVID-19. Using its own MiXCR run on the 5' RACE reads, TCRdb lists one record per CDR3 protein. The sample yields 30,000 to 40,000 distinct CDR3 sequences, about 10% seen once. Sequenced: PBMCs or a T cell subset sorted from them (not recorded which). The receptors here all came from a man between 18 and 29 years old who had mild COVID-19 (a few samples of this study predate the infection). Cell type and time point are not known. Both conserved end residues are part of each CDR3. D genes are given only for firm matches. Clone sizes are given selectively: once, few, many, or a class where the clone is expanded.

TRBV4-2,-,TRBD2,TRBJ2-1,CASSQLVGWTSGDEQFF,TGTGCCAGCAGCCAGCTAGTCGGGTGGACTAGCGGGGATGAGCAGTTCTTC
TRBV12-3/TRBV12-4,many,-,TRBJ2-1,CASSFPLWSSYNEQFF,TGTGCCAGCAGTTTCCCCCTTTGGAGCTCCTACAATGAGCAGTTCTTC
TRBV5-6,many,-,TRBJ1-4,CASSLGVREKLFF,TGTGCCAGCAGCTTGGGGGTTCGGGAAAAACTGTTTTTT
TRBV12-3/TRBV12-4,many,TRBD2,TRBJ2-3,CASSWLAGRGGTDTQYF,TGTGCCAGCAGTTGGCTAGCGGGGCGGGGCGGGACAGATACGCAGTATTTT
TRBV12-3/TRBV12-4,many,-,TRBJ2-3,CASSFFADTQYF,TGTGCCAGCAGTTTCTTCGCAGATACGCAGTATTTT
TRBV7-2,many,-,TRBJ1-2,CASSFAGALAYGYTF,TGTGCCAGCAGCTTCGCGGGGGCGCTTGCCTATGGCTACACCTTC
TRBV12-3/TRBV12-4,many,-,TRBJ1-5,CASSRDHSNQPQHF,TGTGCCAGCAGTCGGGACCATAGCAATCAGCCCCAGCATTTT
TRBV6-2/TRBV6-3,few,-,TRBJ1-1,CASSYSDGPEAFF,TGTGCCAGCAGTTACAGTGATGGTCCTGAAGCTTTCTTT
TRBV11-2,many,-,TRBJ2-7,CASSQTEGVGQYF,TGTGCCAGCAGCCAAACCGAGGGGGTTGGGCAGTACTTC
TRBV6-1,-,-,TRBJ1-5,CASGGGSERPNQPQHF,TGTGCCAGTGGAGGGGGAAGTGAGCGACCCAATCAGCCCCAGCATTTT
TRBV5-1,many,TRBD2,TRBJ2-5,CASSAGLAGRQETQYF,TGCGCCAGCAGCGCGGGACTAGCGGGGAGACAAGAGACCCAGTACTTC
TRBV5-1,many,TRBD2,TRBJ2-3,CASSLGVRGSTDTQYF,TGCGCCAGCAGCTTGGGGGTGCGGGGGAGCACAGATACGCAGTATTTT
TRBV24-1,many,TRBD1,TRBJ2-5,CATSLTGTDRQETQYF,TGTGCCACCAGCCTAACCGGGACAGACCGTCAAGAGACCCAGTACTTC
TRBV12-3/TRBV12-4,many,-,TRBJ1-2,CASSLPGINGYTF,TGTGCCAGCAGTTTACCAGGGATCAATGGCTACACCTTC
TRBV7-3,many,TRBD1,TRBJ2-1,CASSWSPGQGYEQFF,TGTGCCAGCAGCTGGTCACCGGGACAGGGCTATGAGCAGTTCTTC
TRBV19,many,-,TRBJ1-2,CASSMADMLEKGYTF,TGTGCCAGTAGTATGGCGGACATGCTCGAGAAGGGCTACACCTTC
TRBV12-3/TRBV12-4,-,TRBD1,TRBJ2-5,CASSFLGTGGHETQYF,TGTGCCAGCAGTTTCCTCGGGACAGGGGGCCACGAGACCCAGTACTTC
TRBV5-1,many,-,TRBJ1-6,CASSLDRAHNSPLHF,TGCGCCAGCAGCTTGGACCGGGCCCATAATTCACCCCTCCACTTT
TRBV5-1,-,TRBD1,TRBJ2-7,CASSSGTGYTYEQYF,TGCGCCAGCAGCTCCGGGACAGGCTATACCTACGAGCAGTACTTC
TRBV2,-,-,TRBJ2-7,CASSGDNLYEQYF,TGTGCCAGCAGTGGGGACAATCTCTACGAGCAGTACTTC
TRBV7-2,many,-,TRBJ1-1,CASSLGARNTEAFF,TGTGCCAGCAGCTTAGGGGCCAGGAACACTGAAGCTTTCTTT
TRBV5-5,many,-,TRBJ2-5,CASSLGNDQETQYF,TGTGCCAGCAGCTTGGGGAACGACCAAGAGACCCAGTACTTC
TRBV5-1,many,-,TRBJ2-1,CASSFGETYNEQFF,TGCGCCAGCAGCTTTGGGGAGACCTACAATGAGCAGTTCTTC
TRBV5-6,-,-,TRBJ2-5,CASSFPGTPGLETQYF,TGTGCCAGCAGCTTCCCCGGGACTCCTGGGTTGGAGACCCAGTACTTC
TRBV7-9,few,TRBD2,TRBJ2-1,CASSRGDSGGAVWQFF,TGTGCCAGCAGCCGCGGGGACAGCGGGGGGGCTGTGTGGCAGTTCTTC
TRBV20-1,medium-sized,TRBD1,TRBJ1-1,CSARGTGGDTEAFF,TGCAGTGCTAGGGGGACAGGGGGGGACACTGAAGCTTTCTTT
TRBV12-3/TRBV12-4,many,-,TRBJ1-5,CASSLQEEQPQHF,TGTGCCAGCAGTTTACAGGAGGAGCAGCCCCAGCATTTT
TRBV7-2,many,-,TRBJ1-4,CASSYEQAMANEKLFF,TGTGCCAGCAGCTACGAACAGGCGATGGCTAATGAAAAACTGTTTTTT
TRBV6-5,-,-,TRBJ1-5,CASSGTTGRPQHF,TGTGCCAGCAGTGGAACGACGGGGAGACCCCAGCATTTT
TRBV6-2/TRBV6-3,-,-,TRBJ2-3,CASSYTETDTQYF,TGTGCCAGCAGTTACACAGAGACAGATACGCAGTATTTT
TRBV7-2,many,TRBD2,TRBJ2-4,CASSLTSGGSKNIQYF,TGTGCCAGCAGCCTGACTAGCGGGGGCTCCAAAAACATTCAGTACTTC
TRBV5-1,-,-,TRBJ2-3,CASSLGDTDTQYF,TGCGCCAGCAGCTTGGGGGACACAGATACGCAGTATTTT
TRBV9,-,-,TRBJ1-2,CASAKGVEDYGYTF,TGTGCGTCGGCGAAGGGGGTCGAAGACTATGGCTACACCTTC
TRBV7-2,many,-,TRBJ2-7,CASTVREGAFYEQYF,TGTGCCAGCACCGTCCGAGAAGGCGCGTTCTACGAGCAGTACTTC
TRBV6-1,-,-,TRBJ1-2,CASSEFGDGYTF,TGTGCCAGCAGTGAATTCGGGGATGGCTACACCTTC
TRBV6-5,-,-,TRBJ2-5,CASRPGGRETQYF,TGTGCCAGCAGGCCAGGGGGGCGTGAGACCCAGTACTTC
TRBV2,many,-,TRBJ2-5,CAVAFTGTGETQYF,TGTGCAGTGGCGTTCACCGGCACTGGGGAGACCCAGTACTTC
TRBV18,many,-,TRBJ1-1,CASSPGDTEAFF,TGTGCCAGCTCACCGGGAGACACTGAAGCTTTCTTT
TRBV6-5,many,-,TRBJ2-5,CASGGAQETQYF,TGTGCCAGTGGAGGGGCCCAAGAGACCCAGTACTTC
TRBV7-3,many,TRBD1,TRBJ2-1,CASGTGPFNEQFF,TGTGCCAGCGGGACAGGGCCGTTCAATGAGCAGTTCTTC
TRBV29-1,many,TRBD2,TRBJ2-3,CSVQRTSRYTDTQYF,TGCAGCGTTCAAAGGACTAGCCGGTACACAGATACGCAGTATTTT
TRBV12-3/TRBV12-4,-,-,TRBJ2-3,CASSLTSGAKDTQYF,TGTGCCAGCAGTTTAACGTCGGGGGCGAAAGATACGCAGTATTTT
TRBV6-5,few,-,TRBJ1-5,CASSSRGGARNQPQHF,TGTGCCAGCAGTTCCCGGGGGGGGGCGAGAAATCAGCCCCAGCATTTT
TRBV12-3/TRBV12-4,many,-,TRBJ2-1,CASSLQLSDNEQFF,TGTGCCAGCAGTCTTCAATTATCCGACAATGAGCAGTTCTTC
TRBV4-3,many,TRBD1,TRBJ2-5,CASSQAGTGPETQYF,TGCGCCAGCAGCCAAGCCGGGACAGGGCCCGAGACCCAGTACTTC
TRBV20-1,many,TRBD2,TRBJ2-2,CRAGGPNTGELFF,TGCAGGGCGGGGGGACCGAACACCGGGGAGCTGTTTTTT